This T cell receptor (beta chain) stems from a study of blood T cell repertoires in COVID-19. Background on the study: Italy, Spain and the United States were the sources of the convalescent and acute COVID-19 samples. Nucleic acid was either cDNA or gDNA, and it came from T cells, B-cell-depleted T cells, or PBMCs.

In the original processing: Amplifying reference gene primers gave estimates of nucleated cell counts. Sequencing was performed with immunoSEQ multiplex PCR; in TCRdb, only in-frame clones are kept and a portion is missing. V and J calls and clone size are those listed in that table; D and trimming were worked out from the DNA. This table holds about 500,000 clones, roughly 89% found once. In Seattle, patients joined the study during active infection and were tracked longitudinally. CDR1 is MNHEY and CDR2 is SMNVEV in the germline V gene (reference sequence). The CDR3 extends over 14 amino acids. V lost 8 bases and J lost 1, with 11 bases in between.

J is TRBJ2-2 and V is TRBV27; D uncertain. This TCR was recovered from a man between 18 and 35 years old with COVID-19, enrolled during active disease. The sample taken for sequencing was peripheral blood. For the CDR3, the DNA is TGTGCCAGCCGAGTTCACGGGAACACCGGGGAGCTGTTTTTT. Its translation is CASRVHGNTGELFF.